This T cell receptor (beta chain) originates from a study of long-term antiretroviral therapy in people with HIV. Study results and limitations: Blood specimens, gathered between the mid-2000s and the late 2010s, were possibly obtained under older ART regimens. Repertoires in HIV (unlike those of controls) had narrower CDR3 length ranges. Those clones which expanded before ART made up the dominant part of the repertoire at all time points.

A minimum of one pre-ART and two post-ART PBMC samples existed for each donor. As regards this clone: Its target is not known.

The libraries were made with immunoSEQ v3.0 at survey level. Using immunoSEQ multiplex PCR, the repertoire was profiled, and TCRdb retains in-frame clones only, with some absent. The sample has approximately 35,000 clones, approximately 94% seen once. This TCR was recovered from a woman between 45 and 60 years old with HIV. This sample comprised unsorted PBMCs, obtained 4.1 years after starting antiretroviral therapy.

DNA of the CDR3: TGTGCCAGTAGTATTACCGGGGGCATAAGGGGCTACACCTTC. It yields the protein CASSITGGIRGYTF. V is TRBV19 and J is TRBJ1-2, with D perhaps matching TRBD1 (6 bases). This CDR3 spans 14 amino acids. CDR1 is LNHDA and CDR2 is SQIVND in the germline V gene (reference sequence). V gave up 3 bases and J gave up 8 bases, with 16 bases separating them.